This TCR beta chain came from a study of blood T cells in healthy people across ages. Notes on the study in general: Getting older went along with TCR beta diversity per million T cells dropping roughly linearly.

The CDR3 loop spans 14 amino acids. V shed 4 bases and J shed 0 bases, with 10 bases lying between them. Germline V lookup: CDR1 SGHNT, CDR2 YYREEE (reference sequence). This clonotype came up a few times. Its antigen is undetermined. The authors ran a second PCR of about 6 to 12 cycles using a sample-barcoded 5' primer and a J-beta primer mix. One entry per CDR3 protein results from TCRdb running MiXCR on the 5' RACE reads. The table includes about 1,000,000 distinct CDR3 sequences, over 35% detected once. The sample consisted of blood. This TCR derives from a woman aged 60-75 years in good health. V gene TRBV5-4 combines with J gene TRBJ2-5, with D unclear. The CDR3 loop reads CASSLGEYQETQYF. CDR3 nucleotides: TGTGCCAGCAGCCTAGGAGAGTACCAAGAGACCCAGTACTTC.